This T cell receptor (beta chain) is drawn from a study of blood T cell repertoires in COVID-19. TCRdb's copy holds only in-frame clones and misses some; the assay was immunoSEQ multiplex PCR. Among roughly 180,000 clones listed, approximately 77% were seen once. The TCR originated in a man in his fifties or sixties who had recovered from COVID-19. Source material: PBMCs or T cells enriched from blood (not recorded which).

The CDR3 reads CASGRDRGTDTQYF. The CDR3 DNA reads TGTGCCAGCGGACGGGACAGGGGCACAGATACGCAGTATTTT. The V call is TRBV7-6, the J call TRBJ2-3; 9 bases fit TRBD1. This CDR3 is built from 14 residues. J was trimmed by 1 base and V by 8 bases; bases with no gene match: 4. Germline CDR1 and CDR2: SGHVS and FNYEAQ.